This TCR beta chain originates from a study of T cells after yellow fever vaccination. Each CDR3 protein is one row after TCRdb ran MiXCR on the 5' RACE reads. The sample has about 350,000 distinct CDR3 sequences; roughly 4.3% are singletons. As for this clonotype: What it binds is unknown.

Study-level points and caveats: Peak timing came faster in the weaker secondary response, day 5 versus 15. Relatively few clonotypes were ones that appeared in both CD4 and CD8 compartments.

Trimming cost V 5 bases and J 0 bases, with 17 bases left between them. This CDR3 region has 16 residues. Germline CDR1 and CDR2: MNHEY and SVGAGI. The chain joins TRBV6-5 to TRBJ2-7; D is possibly TRBD1 (6 bases). The source is a man younger than 30 who received the YFV17D yellow fever vaccine. The sample in question was PBMCs, obtained 5 days after the yellow fever booster vaccination. This chain's CDR3 is CASSESPGTTSYEQYF. The CDR3 DNA sequence: TGTGCCAGCAGTGAGTCTCCCGGGACAACCTCCTACGAGCAGTACTTC.